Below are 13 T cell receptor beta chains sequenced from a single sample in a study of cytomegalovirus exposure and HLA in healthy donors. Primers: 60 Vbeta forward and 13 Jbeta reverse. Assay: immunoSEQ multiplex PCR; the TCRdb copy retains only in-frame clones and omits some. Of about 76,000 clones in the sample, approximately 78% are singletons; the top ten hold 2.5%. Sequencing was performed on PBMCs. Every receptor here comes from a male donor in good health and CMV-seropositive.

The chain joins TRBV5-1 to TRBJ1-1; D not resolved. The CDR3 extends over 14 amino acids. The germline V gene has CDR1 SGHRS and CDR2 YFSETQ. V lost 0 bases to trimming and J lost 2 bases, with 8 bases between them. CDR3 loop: CASSLALINTEAFF. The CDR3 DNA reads TGCGCCAGCAGCTTGGCCTTAATAAACACTGAAGCTTTCTTT.

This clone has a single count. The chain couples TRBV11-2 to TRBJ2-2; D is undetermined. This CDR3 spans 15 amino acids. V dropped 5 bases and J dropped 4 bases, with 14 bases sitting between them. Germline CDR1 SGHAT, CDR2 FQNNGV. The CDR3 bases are TGTGCCAGCAGCCGGCTCGTTGGCGGCACCGGGGAGCTGTTTTTT. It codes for CASSRLVGGTGELFF.

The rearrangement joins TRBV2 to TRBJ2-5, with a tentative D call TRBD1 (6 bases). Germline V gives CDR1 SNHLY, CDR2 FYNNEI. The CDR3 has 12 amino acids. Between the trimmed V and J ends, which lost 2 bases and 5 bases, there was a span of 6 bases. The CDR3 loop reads CASSERGETQYF. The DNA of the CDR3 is TGTGCCAGCAGTGAAAGGGGGGAGACCCAGTACTTC.

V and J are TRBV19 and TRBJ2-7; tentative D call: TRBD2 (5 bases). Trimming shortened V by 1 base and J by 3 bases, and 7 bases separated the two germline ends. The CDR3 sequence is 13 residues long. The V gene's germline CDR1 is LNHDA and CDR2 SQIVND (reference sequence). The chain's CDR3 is CASSIAEGYEQYF. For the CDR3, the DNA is TGTGCCAGTAGTATAGCCGAGGGCTACGAGCAGTACTTC.

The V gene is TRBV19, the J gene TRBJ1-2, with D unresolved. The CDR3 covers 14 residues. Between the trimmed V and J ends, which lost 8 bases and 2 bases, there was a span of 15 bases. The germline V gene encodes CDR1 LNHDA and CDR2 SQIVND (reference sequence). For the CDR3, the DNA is TGTGCCAGTGCCCGGGAGGGCCACAACTATGGCTACACCTTC. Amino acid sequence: CASAREGHNYGYTF.

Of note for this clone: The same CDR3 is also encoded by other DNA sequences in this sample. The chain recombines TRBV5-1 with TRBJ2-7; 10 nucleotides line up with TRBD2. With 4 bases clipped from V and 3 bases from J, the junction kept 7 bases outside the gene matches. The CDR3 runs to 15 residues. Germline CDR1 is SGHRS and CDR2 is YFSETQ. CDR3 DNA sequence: TGCGCCAGCAGCCCCCGCCTAGCGGGAGTCTACGAGCAGTACTTC. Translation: CASSPRLAGVYEQYF.

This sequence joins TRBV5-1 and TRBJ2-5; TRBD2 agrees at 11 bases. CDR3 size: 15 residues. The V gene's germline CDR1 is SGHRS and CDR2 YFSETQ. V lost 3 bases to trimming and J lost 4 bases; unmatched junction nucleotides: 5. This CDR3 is CASSYTSGSSETQYF. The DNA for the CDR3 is TGCGCCAGCAGCTACACTAGCGGGAGCTCAGAGACCCAGTACTTC.

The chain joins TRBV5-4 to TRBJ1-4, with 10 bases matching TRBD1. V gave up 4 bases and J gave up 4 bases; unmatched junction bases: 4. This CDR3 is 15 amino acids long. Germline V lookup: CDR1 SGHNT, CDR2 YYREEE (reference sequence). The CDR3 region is CASSPDRGLNEKLFF. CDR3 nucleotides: TGTGCCAGCAGCCCTGACAGGGGGCTTAATGAAAAACTGTTTTTT.

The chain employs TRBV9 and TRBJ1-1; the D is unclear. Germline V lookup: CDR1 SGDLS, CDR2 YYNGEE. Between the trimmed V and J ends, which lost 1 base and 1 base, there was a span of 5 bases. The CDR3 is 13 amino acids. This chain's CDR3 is CASSVSGNTEAFF. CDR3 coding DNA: TGTGCCAGCAGCGTATCAGGGAACACTGAAGCTTTCTTT. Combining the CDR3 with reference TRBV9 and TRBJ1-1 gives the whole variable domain DSGVTQTPKHLITATGQRVTLRCSPRSGDLSVYWYQQSLDQGLQFLIQYYNGEERAKGNILERFSAQQFPDLHSELNLSSLELGDSALYFCASSVSGNTEAFFGQGTRLTVV.

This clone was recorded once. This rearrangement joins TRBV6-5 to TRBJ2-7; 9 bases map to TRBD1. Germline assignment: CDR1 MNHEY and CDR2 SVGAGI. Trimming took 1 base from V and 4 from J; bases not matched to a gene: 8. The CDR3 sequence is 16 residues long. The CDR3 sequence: CASSYLPGQGSYEQYF. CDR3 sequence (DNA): TGTGCCAGCAGTTACTTGCCGGGACAGGGTTCTTACGAGCAGTACTTC.

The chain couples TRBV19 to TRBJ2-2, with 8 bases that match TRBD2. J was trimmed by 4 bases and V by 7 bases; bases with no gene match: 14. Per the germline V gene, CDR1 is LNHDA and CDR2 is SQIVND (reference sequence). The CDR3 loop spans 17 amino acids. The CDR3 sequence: CASIRGGPGGSTGELFF. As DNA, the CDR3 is TGTGCCAGTATCCGTGGGGGACCGGGAGGGTCCACCGGGGAGCTGTTTTTT.

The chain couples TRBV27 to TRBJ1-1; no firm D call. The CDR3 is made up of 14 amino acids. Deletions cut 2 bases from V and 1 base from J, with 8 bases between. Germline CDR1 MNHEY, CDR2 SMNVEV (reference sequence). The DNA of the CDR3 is TGTGCCAGCAGTTTAAGGCGGTCGAACACTGAAGCTTTCTTT. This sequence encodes CASSLRRSNTEAFF.

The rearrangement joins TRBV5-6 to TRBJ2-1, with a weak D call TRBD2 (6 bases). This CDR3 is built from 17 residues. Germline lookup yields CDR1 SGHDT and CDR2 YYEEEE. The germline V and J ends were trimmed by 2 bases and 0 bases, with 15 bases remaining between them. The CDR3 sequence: CASSFWVAVSSYNEQFF. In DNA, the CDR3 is TGTGCCAGCAGCTTTTGGGTAGCGGTAAGCTCCTACAATGAGCAGTTCTTC.